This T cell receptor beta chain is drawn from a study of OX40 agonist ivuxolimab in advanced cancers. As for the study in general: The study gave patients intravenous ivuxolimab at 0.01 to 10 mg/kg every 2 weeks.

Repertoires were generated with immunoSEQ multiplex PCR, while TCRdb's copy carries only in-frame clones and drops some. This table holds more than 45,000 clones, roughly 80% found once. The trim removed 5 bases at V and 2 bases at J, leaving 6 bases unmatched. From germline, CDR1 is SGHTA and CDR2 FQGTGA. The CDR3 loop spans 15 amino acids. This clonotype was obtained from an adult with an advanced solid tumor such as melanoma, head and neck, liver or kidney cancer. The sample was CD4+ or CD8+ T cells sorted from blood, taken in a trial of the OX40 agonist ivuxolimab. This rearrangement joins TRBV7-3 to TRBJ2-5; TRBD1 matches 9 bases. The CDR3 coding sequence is TGTGCCAGCAGCCCCGGGACAGGGCGACAAGAGACCCAGTACTTC. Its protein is CASSPGTGRQETQYF.